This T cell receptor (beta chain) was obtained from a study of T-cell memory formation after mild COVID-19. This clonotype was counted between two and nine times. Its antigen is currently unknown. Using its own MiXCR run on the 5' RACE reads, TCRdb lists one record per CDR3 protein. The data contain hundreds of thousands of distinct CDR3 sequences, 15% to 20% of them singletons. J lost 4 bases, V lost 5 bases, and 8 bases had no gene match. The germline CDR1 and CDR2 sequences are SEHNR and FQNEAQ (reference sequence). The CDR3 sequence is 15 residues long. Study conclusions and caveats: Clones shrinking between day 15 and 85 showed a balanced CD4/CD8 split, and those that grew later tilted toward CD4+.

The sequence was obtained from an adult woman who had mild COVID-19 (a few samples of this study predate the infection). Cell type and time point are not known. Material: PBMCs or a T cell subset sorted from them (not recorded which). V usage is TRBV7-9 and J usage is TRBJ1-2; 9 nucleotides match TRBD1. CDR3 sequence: CASSPPGQGPYGYTF. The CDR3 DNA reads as TGTGCCAGCAGCCCTCCTGGACAGGGGCCCTATGGCTACACCTTC.